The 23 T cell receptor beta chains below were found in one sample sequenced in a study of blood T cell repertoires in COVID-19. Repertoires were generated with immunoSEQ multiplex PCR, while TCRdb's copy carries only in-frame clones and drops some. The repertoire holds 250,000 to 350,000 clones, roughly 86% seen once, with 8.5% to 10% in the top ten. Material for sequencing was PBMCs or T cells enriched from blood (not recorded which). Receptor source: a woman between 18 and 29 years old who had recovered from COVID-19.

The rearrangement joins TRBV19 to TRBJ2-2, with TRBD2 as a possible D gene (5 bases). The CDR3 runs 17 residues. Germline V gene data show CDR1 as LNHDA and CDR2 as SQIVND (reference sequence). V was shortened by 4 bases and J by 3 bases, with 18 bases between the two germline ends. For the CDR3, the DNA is TGTGCCAGTAGTAGCGAGGTTATGTGGGGAGACACCGGGGAGCTGTTTTTT. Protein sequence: CASSSEVMWGDTGELFF.

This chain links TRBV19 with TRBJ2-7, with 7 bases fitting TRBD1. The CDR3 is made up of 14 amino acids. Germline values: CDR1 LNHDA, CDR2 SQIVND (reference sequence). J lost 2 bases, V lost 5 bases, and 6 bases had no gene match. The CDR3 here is CASSPTGSTYEQYF. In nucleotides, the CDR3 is TGTGCCAGTAGTCCGACAGGGAGTACCTACGAGCAGTACTTC.

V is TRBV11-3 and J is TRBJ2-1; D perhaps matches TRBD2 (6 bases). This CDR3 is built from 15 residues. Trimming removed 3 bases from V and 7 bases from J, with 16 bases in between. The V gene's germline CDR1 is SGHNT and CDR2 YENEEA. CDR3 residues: CASSLEGSELNEQFF. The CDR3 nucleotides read TGTGCCAGCAGCTTGGAGGGTTCCGAGTTGAATGAGCAGTTCTTC.

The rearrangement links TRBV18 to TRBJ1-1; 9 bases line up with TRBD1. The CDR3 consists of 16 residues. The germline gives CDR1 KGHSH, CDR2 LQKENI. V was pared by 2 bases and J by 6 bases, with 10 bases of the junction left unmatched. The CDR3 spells CASSPTLGQGIAEAFF. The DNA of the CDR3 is TGTGCCAGCTCACCAACCCTGGGACAGGGTATTGCTGAAGCTTTCTTT.

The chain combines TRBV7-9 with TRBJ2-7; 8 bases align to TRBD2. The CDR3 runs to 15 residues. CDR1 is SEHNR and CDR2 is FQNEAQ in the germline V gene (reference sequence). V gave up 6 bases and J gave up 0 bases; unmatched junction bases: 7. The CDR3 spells CASSSTSAISYEQYF. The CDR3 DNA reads TGTGCCAGCAGTTCGACTAGCGCAATCTCCTACGAGCAGTACTTC.

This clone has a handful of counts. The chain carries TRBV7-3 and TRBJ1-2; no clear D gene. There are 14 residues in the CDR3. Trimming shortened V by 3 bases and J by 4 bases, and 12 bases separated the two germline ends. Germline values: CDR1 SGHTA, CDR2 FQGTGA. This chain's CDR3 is CASSLGPDGYGYTF. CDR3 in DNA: TGTGCCAGCAGCTTGGGCCCTGACGGCTATGGCTACACCTTC.

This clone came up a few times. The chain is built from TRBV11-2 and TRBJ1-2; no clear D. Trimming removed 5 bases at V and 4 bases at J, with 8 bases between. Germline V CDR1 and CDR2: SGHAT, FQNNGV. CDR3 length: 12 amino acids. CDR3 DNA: TGTGCCAGCAGCAACAACCTCTATGGCTACACCTTC. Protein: CASSNNLYGYTF.

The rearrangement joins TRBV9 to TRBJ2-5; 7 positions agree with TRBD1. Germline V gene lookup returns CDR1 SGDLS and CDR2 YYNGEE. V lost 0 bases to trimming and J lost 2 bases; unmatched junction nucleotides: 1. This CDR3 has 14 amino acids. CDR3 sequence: CASSVGDSQETQYF. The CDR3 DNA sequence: TGTGCCAGCAGCGTAGGGGACAGTCAAGAGACCCAGTACTTC.

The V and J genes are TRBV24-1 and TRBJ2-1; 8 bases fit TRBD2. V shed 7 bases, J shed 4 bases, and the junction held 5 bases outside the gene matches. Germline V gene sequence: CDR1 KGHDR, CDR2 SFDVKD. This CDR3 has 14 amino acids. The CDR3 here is CATRGSGVYNEQFF. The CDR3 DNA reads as TGTGCCACCAGGGGTAGCGGGGTTTACAATGAGCAGTTCTTC.

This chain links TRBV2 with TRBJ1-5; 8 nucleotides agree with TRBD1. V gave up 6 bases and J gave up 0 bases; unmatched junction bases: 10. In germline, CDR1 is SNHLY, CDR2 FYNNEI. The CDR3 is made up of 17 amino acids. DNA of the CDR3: TGTGCCAGCAGGGCAGGGGGCATCCGAATTAGCAATCAGCCCCAGCATTTT. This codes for CASRAGGIRISNQPQHF.

CDR3 residues: CASSRLRTAGELFF. The CDR3 DNA reads TGTGCCAGCAGCAGACTAAGAACCGCCGGGGAGCTGTTTTTT. V and J are TRBV7-2 and TRBJ2-2; D might be TRBD2 (5 bases). Germline V lookup: CDR1 SGHTA, CDR2 FQGNSA. V was pared by 5 bases and J by 6 bases, with 13 bases between. The CDR3 contains 14 residues.

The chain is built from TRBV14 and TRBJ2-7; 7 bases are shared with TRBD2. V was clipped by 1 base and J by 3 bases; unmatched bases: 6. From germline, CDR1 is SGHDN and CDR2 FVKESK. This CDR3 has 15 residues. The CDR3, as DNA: TGTGCCAGCAGCCAAGGAGCGGGGAACTTCTACGAGCAGTACTTC. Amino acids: CASSQGAGNFYEQYF.

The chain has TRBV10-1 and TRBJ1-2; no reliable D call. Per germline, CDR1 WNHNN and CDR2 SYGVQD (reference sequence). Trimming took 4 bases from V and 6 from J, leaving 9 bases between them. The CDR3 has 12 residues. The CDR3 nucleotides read TGCGCCAGCAGTGGGGCGGGGAATGGCTACACCTTC. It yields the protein CASSGAGNGYTF.

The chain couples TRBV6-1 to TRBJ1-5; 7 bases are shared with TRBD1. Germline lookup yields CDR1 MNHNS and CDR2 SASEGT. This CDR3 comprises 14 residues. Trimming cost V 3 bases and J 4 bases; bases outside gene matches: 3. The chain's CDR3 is CASSDSRGNQPQHF. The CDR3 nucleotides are TGTGCCAGCAGTGATAGCAGGGGGAATCAGCCCCAGCATTTT.

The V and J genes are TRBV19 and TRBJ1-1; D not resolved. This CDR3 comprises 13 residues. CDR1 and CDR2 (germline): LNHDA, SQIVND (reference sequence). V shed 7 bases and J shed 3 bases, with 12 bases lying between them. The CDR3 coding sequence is TGTGCCAGTAACTTTGAGGGAGACACTGAAGCTTTCTTT. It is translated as CASNFEGDTEAFF. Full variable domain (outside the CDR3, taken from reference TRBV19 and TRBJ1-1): DGGITQSPKYLFRKEGQNVTLSCEQNLNHDAMYWYRQDPGQGLRLIYYSQIVNDFQKGDIAEGYSVSREKKESFPLTVTSAQKNPTAFYLCASNFEGDTEAFFGQGTRLTVV.

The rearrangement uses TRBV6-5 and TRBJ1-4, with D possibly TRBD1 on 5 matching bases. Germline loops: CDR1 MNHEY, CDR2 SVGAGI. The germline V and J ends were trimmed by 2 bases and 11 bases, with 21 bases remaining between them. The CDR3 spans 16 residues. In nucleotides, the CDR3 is TGTGCCAGCAGTTACCAACCCGACAGAGGATTTATCAAACTGTTTTTT. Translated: CASSYQPDRGFIKLFF.

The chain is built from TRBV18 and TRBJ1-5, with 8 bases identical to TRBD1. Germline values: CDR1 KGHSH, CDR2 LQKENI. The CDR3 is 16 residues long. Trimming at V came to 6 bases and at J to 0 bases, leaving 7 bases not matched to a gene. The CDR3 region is CASSQDRVGSNQPQHF. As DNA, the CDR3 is TGTGCCAGCTCCCAGGACAGGGTTGGTAGCAATCAGCCCCAGCATTTT. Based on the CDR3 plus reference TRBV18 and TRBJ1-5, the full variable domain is NAGVMQNPRHLVRRRGQEARLRCSPMKGHSHVYWYRQLPEEGLKFMVYLQKENIIDESGMPKERFSAEFPKEGPSILRIQQVVRGDSAAYFCASSQDRVGSNQPQHFGDGTRLSIL.

The CDR3 sequence is CASSRQVSTSPLGYEQYF. Written as DNA, the CDR3 is TGTGCCAGCAGCCGGCAGGTTTCCACCTCTCCTCTTGGATACGAGCAGTACTTC. The rearrangement uses TRBV4-2 and TRBJ2-7; D uncertain. The CDR3 runs to 18 residues. Germline values: CDR1 LGHNA, CDR2 YNFKEQ. With 4 bases removed from V and 4 bases from J, the gap between germline ends came to 26 bases.

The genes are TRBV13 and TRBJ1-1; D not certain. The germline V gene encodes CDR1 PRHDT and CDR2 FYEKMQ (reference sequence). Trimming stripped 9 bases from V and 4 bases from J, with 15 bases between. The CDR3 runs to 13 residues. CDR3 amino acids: CASGERRSTEAFF. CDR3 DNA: TGTGCCAGTGGTGAACGCCGCAGCACTGAAGCTTTCTTT.

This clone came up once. The CDR3 sequence is CASSYSGTGIHNEQFF. CDR3 DNA sequence: TGTGCCAGCAGTTACTCGGGGACAGGGATCCACAATGAGCAGTTCTTC. The V and J genes are TRBV6-5 and TRBJ2-1; TRBD1 matches 9 bases. The V gene end was trimmed by 0 bases and the J gene end by 5 bases; junction bases not matched to a gene: 5. Germline lookup yields CDR1 MNHEY and CDR2 SVGAGI. The CDR3 totals 16 residues.

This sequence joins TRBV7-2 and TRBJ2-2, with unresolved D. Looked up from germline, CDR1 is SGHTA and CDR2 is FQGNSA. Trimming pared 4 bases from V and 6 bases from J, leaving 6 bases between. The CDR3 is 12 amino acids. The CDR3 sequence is CASSYLAGELFF. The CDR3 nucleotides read TGTGCCAGCAGCTACCTAGCCGGGGAGCTGTTTTTT.

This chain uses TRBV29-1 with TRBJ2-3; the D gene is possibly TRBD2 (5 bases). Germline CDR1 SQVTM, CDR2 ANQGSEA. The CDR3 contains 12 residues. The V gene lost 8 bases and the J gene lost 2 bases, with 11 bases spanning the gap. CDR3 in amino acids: CSTGSYTDTQYF. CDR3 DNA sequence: TGCAGCACGGGGTCGTACACAGATACGCAGTATTTT.

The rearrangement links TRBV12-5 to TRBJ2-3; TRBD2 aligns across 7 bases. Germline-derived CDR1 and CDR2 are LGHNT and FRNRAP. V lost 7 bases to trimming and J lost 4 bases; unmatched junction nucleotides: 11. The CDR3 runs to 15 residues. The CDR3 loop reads CASAPGTKGPDTQYF. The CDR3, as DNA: TGTGCTAGTGCCCCCGGGACTAAAGGCCCAGATACGCAGTATTTT.